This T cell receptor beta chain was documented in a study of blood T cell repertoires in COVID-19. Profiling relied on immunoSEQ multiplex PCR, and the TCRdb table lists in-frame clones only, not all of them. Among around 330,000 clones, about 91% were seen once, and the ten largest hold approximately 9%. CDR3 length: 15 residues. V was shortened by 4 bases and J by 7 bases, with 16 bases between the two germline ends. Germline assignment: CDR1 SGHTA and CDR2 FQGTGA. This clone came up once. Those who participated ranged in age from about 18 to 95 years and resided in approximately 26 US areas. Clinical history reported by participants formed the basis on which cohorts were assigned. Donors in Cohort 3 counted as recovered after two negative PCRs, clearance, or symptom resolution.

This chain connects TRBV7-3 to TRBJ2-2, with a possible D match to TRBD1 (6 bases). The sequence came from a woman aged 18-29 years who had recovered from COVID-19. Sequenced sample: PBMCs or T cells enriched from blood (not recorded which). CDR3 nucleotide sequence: TGTGCCAGCAGCTCCAAGACAGGTCATGTCGGGGAGCTGTTTTTT. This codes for CASSSKTGHVGELFF.